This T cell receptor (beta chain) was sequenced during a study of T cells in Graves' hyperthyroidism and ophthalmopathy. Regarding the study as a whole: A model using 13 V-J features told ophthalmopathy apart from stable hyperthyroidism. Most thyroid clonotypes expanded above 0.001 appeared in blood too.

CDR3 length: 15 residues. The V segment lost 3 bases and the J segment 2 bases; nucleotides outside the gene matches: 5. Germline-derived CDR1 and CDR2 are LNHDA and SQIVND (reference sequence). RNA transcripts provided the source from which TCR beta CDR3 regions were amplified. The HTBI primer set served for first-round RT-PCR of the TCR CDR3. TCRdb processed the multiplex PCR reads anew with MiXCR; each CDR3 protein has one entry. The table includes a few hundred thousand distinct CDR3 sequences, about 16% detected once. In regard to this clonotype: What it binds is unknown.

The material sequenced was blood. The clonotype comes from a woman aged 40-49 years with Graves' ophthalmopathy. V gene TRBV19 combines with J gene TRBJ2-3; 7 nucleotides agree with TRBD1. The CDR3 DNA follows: TGTGCCAGTAGTATCGTCGGGACAGTCACAGATACGCAGTATTTT. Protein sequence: CASSIVGTVTDTQYF. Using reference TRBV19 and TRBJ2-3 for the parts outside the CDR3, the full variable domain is DGGITQSPKYLFRKEGQNVTLSCEQNLNHDAMYWYRQDPGQGLRLIYYSQIVNDFQKGDIAEGYSVSREKKESFPLTVTSAQKNPTAFYLCASSIVGTVTDTQYFGPGTRLTVL.